This TCR beta chain was sequenced during a study of cytomegalovirus exposure and HLA in healthy donors. This clone was detected only a few times. Germline V lookup: CDR1 SQVTM, CDR2 ANQGSEA. Trimming stripped 1 base from V and 6 bases from J, with 15 bases between. CDR3 size: 14 residues. PCR used 60 Vbeta primers and 13 Jbeta primers. Sequencing was performed with immunoSEQ multiplex PCR; in TCRdb, only in-frame clones are kept and a portion is missing. The sample carries some 130,000 clones, 75% to 90% recorded once. Material: PBMCs. This TCR was recovered from a young man in good health and CMV-seronegative. The chain is built from TRBV29-1 and TRBJ1-2; possible D gene TRBD1, 6 bases. CDR3: CSVEGKQGGHGYTF. CDR3 sequence (DNA): TGCAGCGTTGAAGGGAAACAAGGGGGACATGGCTACACCTTC.